Listed here are 25 T cell receptor beta chains from one sample, sequenced in a study of technical replicates of blood from four donors. Profiled with immunoSEQ multiplex PCR; TCRdb holds only in-frame clones, not every one. The top ten hold less than 0.4% of the sample, which has over 85,000 clones, over 85% seen once. Sequencing was performed on T cells isolated from PBMCs. Every receptor here comes from a human donor in good health.

The chain carries TRBV25-1 and TRBJ2-4; 11 nucleotides line up with TRBD1. This CDR3 region has 11 residues. The V gene's germline CDR1 is MGHDK and CDR2 SYGVNS. V was clipped by 9 bases and J by 11 bases; unmatched bases: 3. The CDR3 DNA follows: TGTGCCAGTGGACAGGGGGCGGTTCAGTACTTC. Encoded protein: CASGQGAVQYF.

V and J are TRBV9 and TRBJ2-1; 7 bases match TRBD2. V was pared by 4 bases and J by 5 bases, with 12 bases of the junction left unmatched. CDR1 and CDR2 (germline): SGDLS, YYNGEE. The CDR3 spans 16 residues. CDR3 sequence: CASSLPRSGADNEQFF. In nucleotides, the CDR3 is TGTGCCAGCAGCCTGCCCCGGAGCGGGGCAGACAATGAGCAGTTCTTC.

This rearrangement joins TRBV5-6 to TRBJ2-1; 7 nucleotides match TRBD2. Germline loops: CDR1 SGHDT, CDR2 YYEEEE. This CDR3 is 12 amino acids long. V was pared by 4 bases and J by 12 bases, with 7 bases of the junction left unmatched. This CDR3 reads CASSILAGGQFF. CDR3 bases: TGTGCCAGCAGCATTTTAGCGGGTGGGCAGTTCTTC.

V and J are TRBV19 and TRBJ2-7; 7 positions match TRBD1. CDR1 is LNHDA and CDR2 is SQIVND in the germline V gene (reference sequence). CDR3 length: 14 amino acids. The trim removed 5 bases at V and 2 bases at J, leaving 6 bases unmatched. Here the CDR3 DNA reads TGTGCCAGTAGTCTACAGGGGTCCACCTACGAGCAGTACTTC. Its translation is CASSLQGSTYEQYF. Drawing the rest from reference TRBV19 and TRBJ2-7, the complete variable domain is DGGITQSPKYLFRKEGQNVTLSCEQNLNHDAMYWYRQDPGQGLRLIYYSQIVNDFQKGDIAEGYSVSREKKESFPLTVTSAQKNPTAFYLCASSLQGSTYEQYFGPGTRLTVT.

This chain uses TRBV6-6 with TRBJ1-1, with D perhaps TRBD1 (6 bases). This CDR3 comprises 16 residues. Germline CDR1 is MNHNY and CDR2 is SVGAGI (reference sequence). V was shortened by 0 bases and J by 6 bases, with 17 bases between the two germline ends. CDR3 bases: TGTGCCAGCAGTTACTCCCTACTGGGGGCGCGAGCTGAAGCTTTCTTT. Its translation is CASSYSLLGARAEAFF.

This rearrangement joins TRBV18 to TRBJ2-1; D is uncertain. Deletions cut 2 bases from V and 7 bases from J, with 6 bases between. Germline CDR1 is KGHSH and CDR2 is LQKENI. The CDR3 runs to 12 residues. The CDR3 DNA follows: TGTGCCAGCTCACCAGTGGCTAATGAGCAGTTCTTC. Amino acid sequence: CASSPVANEQFF.

This sequence joins TRBV30 and TRBJ2-7, with D hard to call. With 8 bases removed from V and 7 bases from J, the gap between germline ends came to 15 bases. Per germline, CDR1 GTSNPN and CDR2 SVGIG (reference sequence). The CDR3 spans 11 residues. CDR3 bases: TGTGCCCACCATGCCGTCGGGGAGCAGTACTTC. Encoded protein: CAHHAVGEQYF.

The rearrangement links TRBV6-6 to TRBJ2-5; D is ambiguous. This CDR3 spans 14 amino acids. V was cut by 7 bases and J by 1 base, with 13 bases left in between. Germline V gene lookup returns CDR1 MNHNY and CDR2 SVGAGI (reference sequence). The CDR3: CASNQALLQETQYF. CDR3 DNA sequence: TGTGCCAGCAACCAAGCACTTCTCCAAGAGACCCAGTACTTC.

V and J are TRBV18 and TRBJ2-1; D is possibly TRBD1 (5 bases). The germline gives CDR1 KGHSH, CDR2 LQKENI. The V and J ends lost 3 bases and 2 bases respectively, with 11 bases between them. The CDR3 loop spans 15 amino acids. CDR3: CASSPDTSTYNEQFF. In DNA form, the CDR3 reads TGTGCCAGCTCACCGGACACAAGTACCTACAATGAGCAGTTCTTC.

This sequence joins TRBV5-5 and TRBJ2-3, with D tentatively TRBD2 (6 bases). CDR1 and CDR2 from the germline V gene are SGHKS and YYEKEE (reference sequence). V was pared by 1 base and J by 2 bases, with 11 bases between. This CDR3 has 15 amino acids. The CDR3 nucleotides read TGTGCCAGCAGCTTGAATGGCGGGACCACAGATACGCAGTATTTT. The encoded protein is CASSLNGGTTDTQYF.

The V gene is TRBV5-1, the J gene TRBJ2-1; TRBD2 matches 10 bases. V lost 0 bases to trimming and J lost 8 bases; unmatched junction nucleotides: 2. Germline values: CDR1 SGHRS, CDR2 YFSETQ. The CDR3 has 14 amino acids. Here the CDR3 reads CASSLGLAGDEQFF. The CDR3 coding sequence is TGCGCCAGCAGCTTGGGGCTAGCGGGAGATGAGCAGTTCTTC.

The genes are TRBV30 and TRBJ2-3, with TRBD2 matching 10 bases. The J segment lost 1 base and the V segment lost 5 bases, leaving 3 bases of the junction unmatched. The CDR3 covers 14 residues. CDR1 is GTSNPN, CDR2 SVGIG, per germline (reference sequence). CDR3 sequence: CAWWLAGGTDTQYF. The CDR3 region has the DNA TGTGCCTGGTGGCTAGCGGGGGGCACAGATACGCAGTATTTT.

V and J are TRBV6-5 and TRBJ2-7; TRBD2 matches at 7 bases. V trimming: 0 bases; J trimming: 0 bases; junction bases outside the gene matches: 5. Germline CDR1 and CDR2: MNHEY and SVGAGI. This CDR3 is built from 16 residues. The CDR3 is CASSYSLAASSYEQYF. The CDR3 DNA reads as TGTGCCAGCAGTTACTCTCTAGCGGCGAGCTCCTACGAGCAGTACTTC.

V gene TRBV4-1 combines with J gene TRBJ2-7; D possibly corresponds to TRBD2 (6 bases). This CDR3 has 13 residues. V dropped 0 bases and J dropped 7 bases, with 10 bases sitting between them. Germline CDR1 reads MGHRA; CDR2 reads YSYEKL. CDR3 protein: CASSQELAREQYF. CDR3 nucleotide sequence: TGCGCCAGCAGCCAAGAGCTAGCGCGGGAGCAGTACTTC.

This clone came up once. CDR3 sequence (DNA): TGTGCCAGCAGCACTAGACATCATCAAGGGGAAAAACTGTTTTTT. Translated: CASSTRHHQGEKLFF. V gene TRBV7-9 combines with J gene TRBJ1-4; D is unresolved. Germline loops: CDR1 SEHNR, CDR2 FQNEAQ (reference sequence). This CDR3 spans 15 amino acids. Between the trimmed V and J ends, which lost 5 bases and 8 bases, there was a span of 18 bases. The full variable domain, its missing parts supplied by reference TRBV7-9 and TRBJ1-4, is DTGVSQNPRHKITKRGQNVTFRCDPISEHNRLYWYRQTLGQGPEFLTYFQNEAQLEKSRLLSDRFSAERPKGSFSTLEIQRTEQGDSAMYLCASSTRHHQGEKLFFGSGTQLSVL.

The V gene is TRBV9, the J gene TRBJ2-2; D not certain. With 0 bases removed from V and 2 bases from J, the gap between germline ends came to 8 bases. Germline lookup yields CDR1 SGDLS and CDR2 YYNGEE. The CDR3 spans 15 residues. The CDR3 region is CASSVATTNTGELFF. The CDR3 DNA reads as TGTGCCAGCAGCGTAGCTACTACTAACACCGGGGAGCTGTTTTTT.

The chain couples TRBV6-5 to TRBJ2-7; D may be TRBD1 (6 bases). CDR3 length equals 16 residues. Germline CDR1 is MNHEY and CDR2 is SVGAGI. V was shortened by 0 bases and J by 1 base, with 13 bases between the two germline ends. As DNA, the CDR3 is TGTGCCAGCAGTTACTCTGGCAGGGGCCCATCCTACGAGCAGTACTTC. This sequence encodes CASSYSGRGPSYEQYF.

The chain employs TRBV11-2 and TRBJ2-7, with 9 positions matching TRBD1. The CDR3 is made up of 15 amino acids. J lost 4 bases, V lost 1 base, and 5 bases had no gene match. Looked up from germline, CDR1 is SGHAT and CDR2 is FQNNGV. CDR3 loop: CASSLGTGVEYEQYF. CDR3 sequence (DNA): TGTGCCAGCAGCTTAGGGACAGGGGTCGAATACGAGCAGTACTTC.

V and J are TRBV5-8 and TRBJ2-3; a possible D gene is TRBD1 (5 bases). This CDR3 comprises 13 residues. The V and J ends lost 4 bases and 2 bases respectively, with 8 bases between them. In germline, CDR1 is SGHTS, CDR2 YDEGEE. The CDR3 bases are TGTGCCAGCAGCCTGACAGACACAGATACGCAGTATTTT. This codes for CASSLTDTDTQYF.

The V gene is TRBV11-3, the J gene TRBJ1-3; D call uncertain. The germline gives CDR1 SGHNT, CDR2 YENEEA. This CDR3 spans 17 amino acids. V was trimmed by 3 bases and J by 0 bases, leaving 15 bases between them. The CDR3 region has the DNA TGTGCCAGCAGCTTTTTGAGTTGGGGAGTCTCTGGAAACACCATATATTTT. This translates into CASSFLSWGVSGNTIYF.

The V gene is TRBV6-1, the J gene TRBJ2-5; maybe TRBD2 (5 bases). The CDR3 covers 13 residues. CDR1 MNHNS and CDR2 SASEGT come from the germline V gene. Trimming left V 5 bases short and J 5 bases short, with 12 bases between. CDR3 amino acids: CASSWTQQETQYF. The CDR3, as DNA: TGTGCCAGCAGTTGGACTCAACAGGAGACCCAGTACTTC.

This chain links TRBV7-9 with TRBJ1-1; TRBD1 aligns across 11 bases. CDR1 is SEHNR, CDR2 FQNEAQ, per germline (reference sequence). The CDR3 covers 17 residues. V dropped 5 bases and J dropped 3; count of bases not matched to a gene: 11. The chain's CDR3 is CASSLSPWDRGDTEAFF. The CDR3 DNA is TGTGCCAGCAGCCTATCTCCCTGGGACAGGGGGGACACTGAAGCTTTCTTT.

The chain links TRBV23-1 to TRBJ1-5; maybe TRBD1 (5 bases). TRBV23-1 is an open reading frame whose function is uncertain. The CDR3 totals 15 residues. Trimming took 7 bases from V and 1 from J, leaving 14 bases between them. CDR3 loop: CASTDRGRSNQPQHF. CDR3 nucleotides: TGCGCCAGCACCGACAGAGGTCGCAGCAATCAGCCCCAGCATTTT.

This chain connects TRBV11-3 to TRBJ2-3; a weak D match, TRBD1 (6 bases). CDR1 SGHNT and CDR2 YENEEA come from the germline V gene. The V end lost 2 bases, the J end lost 1 base, and 7 bases lay between the germline ends. The CDR3 sequence is 14 residues long. CDR3 coding DNA: TGTGCCAGCAGCTTATGGACAGGCACAGATACGCAGTATTTT. Its translation is CASSLWTGTDTQYF. The variable domain in full, completed from reference TRBV11-3 and TRBJ2-3, reads EAGVVQSPRYKIIEKKQPVAFWCNPISGHNTLYWYLQNLGQGPELLIRYENEEAVDDSQLPKDRFSAERLKGVDSTLKIQPAELGDSAVYLCASSLWTGTDTQYFGPGTRLTVL.

This sequence joins TRBV11-2 and TRBJ2-7, with D tentatively TRBD1 (5 bases). CDR3 length equals 15 residues. From germline, CDR1 is SGHAT and CDR2 FQNNGV. V was pared by 1 base and J by 9 bases, with 19 bases between. The CDR3 spells CASSLVKGPQLRQYF. In nucleotides, the CDR3 is TGTGCCAGCAGCTTAGTGAAGGGGCCCCAACTAAGGCAGTACTTC.